The 8 T cell receptor beta chains presented below share a single source sample, sequenced in a study of blood T cell repertoires in COVID-19. Clones were sequenced by immunoSEQ multiplex PCR, and TCRdb holds only the in-frame ones, with some missing. The table records 150,000 to 200,000 clones, less than 90% of them present only once. The sample comprised peripheral blood. The receptors come from a man aged 65-85 years with active or convalescent COVID-19.

The chain employs TRBV7-9 and TRBJ2-7; 12 bases are shared with TRBD2. CDR3 length equals 18 residues. Trimming removed 1 base from V and 3 bases from J; junction bases left unmatched: 10. Germline-derived CDR1 and CDR2 are SEHNR and FQNEAQ (reference sequence). The CDR3 spells CASSLGGLAGGPFYEQYF. The CDR3 region has the DNA TGTGCCAGCAGCTTAGGAGGCCTAGCGGGAGGGCCGTTCTACGAGCAGTACTTC.

This chain connects TRBV13 to TRBJ2-7; D remains unclear. The V gene's germline CDR1 is PRHDT and CDR2 FYEKMQ (reference sequence). The CDR3 loop spans 12 amino acids. V gave up 1 base and J gave up 7 bases, with 8 bases separating them. The CDR3: CASSLAGFEQYF. In DNA form, the CDR3 reads TGTGCCAGCAGCTTAGCCGGGTTTGAGCAGTACTTC.

This chain joins TRBV5-1 and TRBJ2-5; TRBD2 is a possible D gene (5 bases). The CDR3 is made up of 13 amino acids. The V and J ends lost 0 bases and 5 bases respectively, with 8 bases between them. Germline V gene data show CDR1 as SGHRS and CDR2 as YFSETQ. CDR3 amino acids: CASSLEGSETQYF. In nucleotides, the CDR3 is TGCGCCAGCAGCTTGGAAGGGAGTGAGACCCAGTACTTC.

The chain has TRBV5-4 and TRBJ1-5; TRBD1 might be the D (6 bases). The CDR3 covers 14 residues. With 4 bases removed from V and 3 bases from J, the gap between germline ends came to 11 bases. In germline, CDR1 is SGHNT, CDR2 YYREEE (reference sequence). The CDR3 DNA is TGTGCCAGCAGCATACAGGGATTCAATCAGCCCCAGCATTTT. Its translation: CASSIQGFNQPQHF.

This clone was observed once. The chain links TRBV19 to TRBJ1-1, with TRBD1 as a possible D gene (6 bases). CDR1 and CDR2 from the germline V gene are LNHDA and SQIVND (reference sequence). The CDR3 covers 12 residues. V lost 3 bases and J lost 6, with 8 bases in between. CDR3: CASSIGGPEAFF. CDR3 nucleotide sequence: TGTGCCAGTAGTATTGGGGGCCCTGAAGCTTTCTTT.

J is TRBJ1-6 and V is TRBV6-5; 8 bases map to TRBD1. Trimming removed 4 bases from V and 9 bases from J; junction bases left unmatched: 8. The CDR3 is made up of 15 amino acids. Per germline, CDR1 MNHEY and CDR2 SVGAGI. The chain's CDR3 is CASSFTTGVASPLHF. The CDR3 DNA reads as TGTGCCAGCAGTTTCACGACAGGGGTGGCTTCACCCCTCCACTTT.

The chain uses TRBV2 and TRBJ1-6, with unresolved D. Deletions cut 7 bases from V and 10 bases from J, with 8 bases between. The V gene's germline CDR1 is SNHLY and CDR2 FYNNEI. CDR3 length: 11 residues. CDR3 nucleotides: TGTGCCAGCACCTCCGTCTCACCCCTCCACTTT. Amino acid sequence: CASTSVSPLHF.

This rearrangement joins TRBV24-1 to TRBJ2-5, with TRBD1 matching over 9 bases. The germline CDR1 and CDR2 sequences are KGHDR and SFDVKD. The trim removed 4 bases at V and 5 bases at J, leaving 7 bases unmatched. The CDR3 length is 15 residues. Written as DNA, the CDR3 is TGTGCCACCAGTGACACCCGGACAGGGGATGAGACCCAGTACTTC. Protein: CATSDTRTGDETQYF.